The source of this T cell receptor (beta chain) is a study of regulatory T cells in long-lasting Graves disease. Study results and caveats: New patients shared 970 or so public clonotypes, and persistent patients shared more, with around 2,600.

Arm-PCR of CDR3 regions and iRepertoire HTBI primers were used to build TCR beta libraries. TCRdb analysed the multiplex PCR reads with MiXCR anew, one entry per CDR3 protein. The sample consists of approximately 210,000 distinct CDR3 sequences, roughly 18% of them appearing once. This clonotype was observed at least ten times. Its antigen is currently unknown. The time point is: newly diagnosed GD, antithyroid drugs for less than 3 months. Extracted RNA from PBMCs served as the source of the TCR library. A volume of approximately 9.8 milliliters of peripheral blood was collected in EDTA tubes. The CDR3 totals 12 residues. Germline loops: CDR1 MNHEY, CDR2 SVGEGT. V shed 11 bases and J shed 4 bases, with 9 bases lying between them.

The sequenced sample was peripheral blood mononuclear cells (PBMCs), obtained at new diagnosis, from a patient treated with antithyroid drugs. This rearrangement joins TRBV6-2 or TRBV6-3 to TRBJ2-6; no clear D gene. This receptor was obtained from a female donor with Graves disease. As DNA, the CDR3 is TGTGCCGCGTCCGGGGGGGCCAACGTCCTGACTTTC. Residues: CAASGGANVLTF.